A single sample gave rise to the 2 T cell receptor beta chains below, sequenced in a study of neurological immune-mediated disorders. The time point was: technical triplicate 2. Using its own MiXCR run on the 5' RACE reads, TCRdb lists one record per CDR3 protein. The top ten hold more than 4.5% of the sample, which has approximately 30,000 distinct CDR3 sequences, roughly 13% seen once. The sequenced sample was CD4+ T cells from blood. These TCRs come from a female donor with HTLV-1-associated myelopathy (HAM/TSP).

This clonotype showed up many times. The genes are TRBV18 and TRBJ2-5; D is unclear. Trimming shortened V by 0 bases and J by 7 bases, and 12 bases separated the two germline ends. Germline loops: CDR1 KGHSH, CDR2 LQKENI. The CDR3 is 14 amino acids. CDR3 DNA: TGTGCCAGCTCACCACCCCGACCCGAGTCGACCCAGTACTTC. Residues: CASSPPRPESTQYF.

The V gene is TRBV20-1, the J gene TRBJ1-2; 11 nucleotides line up with TRBD1. This CDR3 is 14 amino acids long. Looked up from germline, CDR1 is DFQATT and CDR2 is SNEGSKA (reference sequence). V lost 0 bases and J lost 7; bases outside the gene matches: 4. This CDR3 is CSAREGQGEAGYTF. CDR3 bases: TGCAGTGCTAGAGAGGGACAGGGGGAGGCTGGCTACACCTTC.